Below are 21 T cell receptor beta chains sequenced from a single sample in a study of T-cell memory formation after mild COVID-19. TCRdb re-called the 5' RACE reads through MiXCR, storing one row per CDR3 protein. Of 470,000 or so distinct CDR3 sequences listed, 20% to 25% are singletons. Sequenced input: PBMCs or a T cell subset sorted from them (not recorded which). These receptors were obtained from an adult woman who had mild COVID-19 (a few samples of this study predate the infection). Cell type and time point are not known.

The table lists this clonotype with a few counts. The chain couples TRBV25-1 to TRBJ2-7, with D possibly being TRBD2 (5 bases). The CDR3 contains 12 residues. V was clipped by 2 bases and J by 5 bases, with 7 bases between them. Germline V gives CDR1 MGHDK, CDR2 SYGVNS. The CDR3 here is CASSEGSHEQYF. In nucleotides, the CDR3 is TGTGCCAGCAGTGAAGGGAGCCACGAGCAGTACTTC.

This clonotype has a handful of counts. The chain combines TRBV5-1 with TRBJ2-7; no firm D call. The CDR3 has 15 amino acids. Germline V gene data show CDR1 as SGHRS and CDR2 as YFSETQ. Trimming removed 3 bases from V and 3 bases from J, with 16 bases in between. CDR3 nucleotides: TGCGCCAGCAGCTGGCAACCAACTCAAGACTACGAGCAGTACTTC. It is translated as CASSWQPTQDYEQYF.

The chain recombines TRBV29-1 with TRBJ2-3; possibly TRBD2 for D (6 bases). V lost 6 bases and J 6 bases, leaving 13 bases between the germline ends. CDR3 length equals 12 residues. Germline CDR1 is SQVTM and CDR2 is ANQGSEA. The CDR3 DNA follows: TGCAGCGTAAAGGTCCGGGGGGATACGCAGTATTTT. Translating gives CSVKVRGDTQYF.

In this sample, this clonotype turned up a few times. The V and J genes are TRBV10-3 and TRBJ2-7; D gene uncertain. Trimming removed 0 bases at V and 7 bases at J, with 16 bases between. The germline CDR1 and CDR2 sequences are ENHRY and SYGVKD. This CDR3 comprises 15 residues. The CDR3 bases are TGTGCCATCAGTGAGTCCACCCTGGCTGGCGGTGAGCAGTACTTC. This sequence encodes CAISESTLAGGEQYF.

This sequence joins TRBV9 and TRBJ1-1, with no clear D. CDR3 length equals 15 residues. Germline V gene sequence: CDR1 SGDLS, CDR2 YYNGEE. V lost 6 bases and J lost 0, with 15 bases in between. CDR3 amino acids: CASTTGGGVNTEAFF. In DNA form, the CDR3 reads TGTGCCAGCACCACCGGTGGAGGAGTGAACACTGAAGCTTTCTTT.

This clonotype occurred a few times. The CDR3 DNA sequence: TGTGCCAGCAGTTTGACTAGCGGAGGACCTCTGGGTGAGCAGTTCTTC. This codes for CASSLTSGGPLGEQFF. V gene TRBV27 combines with J gene TRBJ2-1; 9 nucleotides align to TRBD2. The germline CDR1 and CDR2 sequences are MNHEY and SMNVEV (reference sequence). V lost 3 bases and J lost 9; bases outside the gene matches: 12. The CDR3 is 16 residues long.

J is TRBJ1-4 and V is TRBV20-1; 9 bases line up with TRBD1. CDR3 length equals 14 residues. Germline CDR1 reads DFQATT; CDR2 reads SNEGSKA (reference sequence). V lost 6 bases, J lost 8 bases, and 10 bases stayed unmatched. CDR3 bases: TGCAGTGCGAGACCGGGACAGGGTGGCGAAAAACTGTTTTTT. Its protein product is CSARPGQGGEKLFF.

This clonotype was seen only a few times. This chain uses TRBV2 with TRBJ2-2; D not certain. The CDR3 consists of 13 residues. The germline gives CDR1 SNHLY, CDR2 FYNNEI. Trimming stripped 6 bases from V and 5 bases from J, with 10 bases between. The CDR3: CASSMIGTGELFF. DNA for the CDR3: TGTGCCAGCAGCATGATAGGGACCGGGGAGCTGTTTTTT.

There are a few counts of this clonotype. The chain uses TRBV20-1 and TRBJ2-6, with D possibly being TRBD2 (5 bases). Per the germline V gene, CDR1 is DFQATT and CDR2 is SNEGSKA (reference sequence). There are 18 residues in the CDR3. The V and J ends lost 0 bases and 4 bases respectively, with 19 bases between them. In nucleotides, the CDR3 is TGCAGTGCTAGAGATCAGGCGGGCCCACGGTTAGGGGCCAACGTCCTGACTTTC. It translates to CSARDQAGPRLGANVLTF.

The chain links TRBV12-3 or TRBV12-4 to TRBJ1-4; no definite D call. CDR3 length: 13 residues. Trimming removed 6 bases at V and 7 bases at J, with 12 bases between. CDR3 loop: CASSNSIGEKLFF. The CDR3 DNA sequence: TGTGCCAGCAGCAATAGTATAGGTGAAAAACTGTTTTTT.

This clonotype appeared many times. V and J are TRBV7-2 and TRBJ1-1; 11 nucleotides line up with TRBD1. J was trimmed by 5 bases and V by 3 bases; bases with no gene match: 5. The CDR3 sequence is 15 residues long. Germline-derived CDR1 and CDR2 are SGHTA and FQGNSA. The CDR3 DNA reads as TGTGCCAGCAGCTTCCCCGGGACAGGGGGAACTGAAGCTTTCTTT. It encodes CASSFPGTGGTEAFF.

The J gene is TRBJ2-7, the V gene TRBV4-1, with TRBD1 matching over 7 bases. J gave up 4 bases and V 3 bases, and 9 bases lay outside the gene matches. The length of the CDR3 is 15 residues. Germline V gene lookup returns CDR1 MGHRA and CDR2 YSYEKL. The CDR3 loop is CASSQTPGQLYEQYF. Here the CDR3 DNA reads TGCGCCAGCAGCCAGACACCGGGACAGTTGTACGAGCAGTACTTC.

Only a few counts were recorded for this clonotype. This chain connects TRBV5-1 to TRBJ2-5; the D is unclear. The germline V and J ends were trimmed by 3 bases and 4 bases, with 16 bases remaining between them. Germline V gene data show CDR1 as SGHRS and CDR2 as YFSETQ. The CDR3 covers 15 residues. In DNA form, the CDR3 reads TGCGCCAGCAGCTCCCACCGGGCCCTGGGAGAGACCCAGTACTTC. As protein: CASSSHRALGETQYF. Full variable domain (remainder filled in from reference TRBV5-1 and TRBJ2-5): KAGVTQTPRYLIKTRGQQVTLSCSPISGHRSVSWYQQTPGQGLQFLFEYFSETQRNKGNFPGRFSGRQFSNSRSEMNVSTLELGDSALYLCASSSHRALGETQYFGPGTRLLVL.

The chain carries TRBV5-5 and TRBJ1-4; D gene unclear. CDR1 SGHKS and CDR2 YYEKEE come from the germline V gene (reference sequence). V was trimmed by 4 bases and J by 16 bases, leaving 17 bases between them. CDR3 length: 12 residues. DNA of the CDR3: TGTGCCAGCAGCCCGGGTGACTCTCCGCCGTTTTTT. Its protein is CASSPGDSPPFF. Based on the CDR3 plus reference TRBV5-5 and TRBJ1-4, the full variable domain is DAGVTQSPTHLIKTRGQQVTLRCSPISGHKSVSWYQQVLGQGPQFIFQYYEKEERGRGNFPDRFSARQFPNYSSELNVNALLLGDSALYLCASSPGDSPPFFGSGTQLSVL.

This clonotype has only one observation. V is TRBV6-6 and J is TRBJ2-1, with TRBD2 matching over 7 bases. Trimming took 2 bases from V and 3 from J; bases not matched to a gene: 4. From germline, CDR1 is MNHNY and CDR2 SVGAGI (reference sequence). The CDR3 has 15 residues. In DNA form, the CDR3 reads TGTGCCAGCAGTTACGGGGAGGGCCTCTACAATGAGCAGTTCTTC. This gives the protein CASSYGEGLYNEQFF.

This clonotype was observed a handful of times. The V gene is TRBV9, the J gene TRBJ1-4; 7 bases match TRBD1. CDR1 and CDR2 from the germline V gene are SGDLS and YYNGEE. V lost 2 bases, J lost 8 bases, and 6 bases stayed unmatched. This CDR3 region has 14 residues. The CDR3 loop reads CASSVNRGDEKLFF. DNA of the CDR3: TGTGCCAGCAGCGTTAACAGGGGAGACGAAAAACTGTTTTTT.

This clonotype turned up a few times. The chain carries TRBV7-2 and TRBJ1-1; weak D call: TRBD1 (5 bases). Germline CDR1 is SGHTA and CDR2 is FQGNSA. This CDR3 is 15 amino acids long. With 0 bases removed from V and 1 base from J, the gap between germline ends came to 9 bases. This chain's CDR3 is CASSLAVRENTEAFF. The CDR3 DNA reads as TGTGCCAGCAGCTTAGCGGTCAGGGAGAACACTGAAGCTTTCTTT.

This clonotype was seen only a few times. The CDR3 DNA reads TGTGCCAGCAGTTACAGTTCGGGCTCCTACGAGCAGTACTTC. The encoded protein is CASSYSSGSYEQYF. This sequence joins TRBV6-5 and TRBJ2-7; D not resolved. Per germline, CDR1 MNHEY and CDR2 SVGAGI. Trimming took 2 bases from V and 0 from J, leaving 8 bases between them. The CDR3 totals 14 residues.

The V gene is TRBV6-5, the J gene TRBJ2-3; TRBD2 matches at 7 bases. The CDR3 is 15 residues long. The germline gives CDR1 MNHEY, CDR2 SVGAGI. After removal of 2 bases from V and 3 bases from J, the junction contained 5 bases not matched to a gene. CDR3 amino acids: CASSYGGRRTDTQYF. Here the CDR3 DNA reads TGTGCCAGCAGTTACGGCGGGAGAAGAACAGATACGCAGTATTTT.

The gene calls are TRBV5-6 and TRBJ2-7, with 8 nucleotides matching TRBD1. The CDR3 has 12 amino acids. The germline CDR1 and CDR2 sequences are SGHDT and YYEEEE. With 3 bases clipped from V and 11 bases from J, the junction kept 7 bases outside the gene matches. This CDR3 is CASSWEDREEYF. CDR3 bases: TGTGCCAGCAGCTGGGAGGACAGGGAGGAGTACTTC.

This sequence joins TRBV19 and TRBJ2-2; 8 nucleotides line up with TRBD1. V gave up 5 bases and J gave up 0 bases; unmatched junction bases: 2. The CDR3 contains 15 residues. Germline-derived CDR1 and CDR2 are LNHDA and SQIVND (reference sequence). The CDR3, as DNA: TGTGCCAGTAGTGTGGGACAGGCGAACACCGGGGAGCTGTTTTTT. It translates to CASSVGQANTGELFF.